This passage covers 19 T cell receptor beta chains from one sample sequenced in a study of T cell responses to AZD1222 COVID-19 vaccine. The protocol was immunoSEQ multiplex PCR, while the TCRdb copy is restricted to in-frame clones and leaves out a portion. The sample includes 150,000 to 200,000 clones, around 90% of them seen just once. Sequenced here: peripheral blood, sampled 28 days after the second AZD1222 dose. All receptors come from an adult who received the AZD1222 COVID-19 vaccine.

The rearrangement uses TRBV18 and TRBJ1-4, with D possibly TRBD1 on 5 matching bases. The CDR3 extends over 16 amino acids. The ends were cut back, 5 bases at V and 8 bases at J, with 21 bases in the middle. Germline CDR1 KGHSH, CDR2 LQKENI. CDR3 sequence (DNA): TGTGCCAGCTCATTAAACGCGGGGGGTGAAGGAGAAAAACTGTTTTTT. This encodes CASSLNAGGEGEKLFF.

CDR3 nucleotide sequence: TGTGCCAGCATGCGTACGGGACCAACTAATGAAAAACTGTTTTTT. Encoded protein: CASMRTGPTNEKLFF. The chain carries TRBV6-5 and TRBJ1-4, with D perhaps matching TRBD1 (5 bases). Trimming removed 7 bases from V and 0 bases from J, with 12 bases in between. This CDR3 has 15 residues. Germline assignment: CDR1 MNHEY and CDR2 SVGAGI.

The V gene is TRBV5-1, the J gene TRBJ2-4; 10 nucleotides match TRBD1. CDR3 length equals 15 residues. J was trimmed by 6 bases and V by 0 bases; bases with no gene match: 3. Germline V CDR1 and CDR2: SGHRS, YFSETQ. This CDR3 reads CASSLGQGALNIQYF. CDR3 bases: TGCGCCAGCAGCTTGGGACAGGGGGCCCTAAACATTCAGTACTTC.

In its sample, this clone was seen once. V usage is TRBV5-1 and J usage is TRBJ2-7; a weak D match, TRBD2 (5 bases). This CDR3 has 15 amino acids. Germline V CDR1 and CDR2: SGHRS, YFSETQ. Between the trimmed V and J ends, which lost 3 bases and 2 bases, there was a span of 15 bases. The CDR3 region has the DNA TGCGCCAGCAGCTACCGACTACCTACTACCTACGAGCAGTACTTC. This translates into CASSYRLPTTYEQYF.

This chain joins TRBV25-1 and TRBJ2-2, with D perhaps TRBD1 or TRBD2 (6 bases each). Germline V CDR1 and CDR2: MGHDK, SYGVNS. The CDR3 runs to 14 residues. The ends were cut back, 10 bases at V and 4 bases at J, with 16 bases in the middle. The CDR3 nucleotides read TGTGCCATAGGGGGGCGAGGTGGCACCGGGGAGCTGTTTTTT. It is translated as CAIGGRGGTGELFF.

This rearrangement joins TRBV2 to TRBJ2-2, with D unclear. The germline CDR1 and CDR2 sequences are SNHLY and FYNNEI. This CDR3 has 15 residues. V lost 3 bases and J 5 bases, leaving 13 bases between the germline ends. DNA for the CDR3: TGTGCCAGCAGTGACCAGCACTTGGTGACCGGGGAGCTGTTTTTT. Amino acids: CASSDQHLVTGELFF.

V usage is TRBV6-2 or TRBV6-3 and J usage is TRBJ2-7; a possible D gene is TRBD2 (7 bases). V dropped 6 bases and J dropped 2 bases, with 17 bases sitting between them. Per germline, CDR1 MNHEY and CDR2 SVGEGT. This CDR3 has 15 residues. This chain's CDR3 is CASSLRQAGAYEQYF. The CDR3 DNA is TGTGCCAGCAGCCTCCGACAGGCGGGGGCCTACGAGCAGTACTTC.

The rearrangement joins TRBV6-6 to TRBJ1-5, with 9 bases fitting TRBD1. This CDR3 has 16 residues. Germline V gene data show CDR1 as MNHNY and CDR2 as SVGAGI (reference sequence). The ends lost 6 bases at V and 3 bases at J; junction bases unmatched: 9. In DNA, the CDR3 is TGTGCCAGCAGCTCCGGGACAGGGAGCATCAATCAGCCCCAGCATTTT. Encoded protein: CASSSGTGSINQPQHF.

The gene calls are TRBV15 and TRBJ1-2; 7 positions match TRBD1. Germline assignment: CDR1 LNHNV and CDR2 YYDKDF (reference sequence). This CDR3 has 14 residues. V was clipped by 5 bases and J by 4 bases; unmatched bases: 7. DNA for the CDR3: TGTGCCACCAGCGATTTGGGACAGCGCTATGGCTACACCTTC. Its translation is CATSDLGQRYGYTF.

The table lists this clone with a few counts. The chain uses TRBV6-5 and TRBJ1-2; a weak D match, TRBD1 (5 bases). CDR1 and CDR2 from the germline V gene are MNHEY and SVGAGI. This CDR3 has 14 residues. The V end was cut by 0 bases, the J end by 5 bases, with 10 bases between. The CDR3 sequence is CASSYSGARYGYTF. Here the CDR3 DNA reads TGTGCCAGCAGTTACTCCGGGGCGCGGTATGGCTACACCTTC.

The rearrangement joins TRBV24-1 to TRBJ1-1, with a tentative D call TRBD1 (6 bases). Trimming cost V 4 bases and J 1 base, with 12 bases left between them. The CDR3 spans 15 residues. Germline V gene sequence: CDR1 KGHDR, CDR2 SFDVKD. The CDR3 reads CATSDRTAPNTEAFF. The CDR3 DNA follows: TGTGCCACCAGTGACCGGACAGCGCCGAACACTGAAGCTTTCTTT.

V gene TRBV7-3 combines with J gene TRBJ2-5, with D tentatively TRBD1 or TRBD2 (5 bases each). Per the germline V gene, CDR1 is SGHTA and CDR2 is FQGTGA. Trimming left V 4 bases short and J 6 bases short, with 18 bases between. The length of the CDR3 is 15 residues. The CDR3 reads CASSSGASWVQTQYF. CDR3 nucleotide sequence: TGTGCCAGCAGCTCCGGGGCCTCTTGGGTGCAGACCCAGTACTTC.

In DNA form, the CDR3 reads TGTGCCAGCAGTTACTGGGGATATGGCTACACCTTC. Translated, it gives CASSYWGYGYTF. The chain employs TRBV6-5 and TRBJ1-2; D gene unclear. CDR3 size: 12 residues. CDR1 and CDR2 from the germline V gene are MNHEY and SVGAGI. Trimming took off 1 base at V and 5 bases at J, with 5 bases between the two ends.

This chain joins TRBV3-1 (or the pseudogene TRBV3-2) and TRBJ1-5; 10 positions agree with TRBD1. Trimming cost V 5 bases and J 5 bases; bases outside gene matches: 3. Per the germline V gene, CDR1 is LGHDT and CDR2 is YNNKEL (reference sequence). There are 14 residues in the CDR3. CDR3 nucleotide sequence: TGTGCCAGCAGCACCGGACAGGGGGATCAGCCCCAGCATTTT. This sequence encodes CASSTGQGDQPQHF.

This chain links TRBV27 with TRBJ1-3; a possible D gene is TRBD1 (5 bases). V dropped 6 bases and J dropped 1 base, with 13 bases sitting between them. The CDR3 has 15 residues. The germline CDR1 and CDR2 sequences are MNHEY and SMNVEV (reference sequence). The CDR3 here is CASRPPGGSGNTIYF. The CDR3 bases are TGTGCCAGCAGGCCACCGGGGGGGTCTGGAAACACCATATATTTT.

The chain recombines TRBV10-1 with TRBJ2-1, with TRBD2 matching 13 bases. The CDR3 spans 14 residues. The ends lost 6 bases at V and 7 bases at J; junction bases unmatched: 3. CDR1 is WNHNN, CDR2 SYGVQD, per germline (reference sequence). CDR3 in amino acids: CASRWTSGSNEQFF. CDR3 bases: TGCGCCAGCAGATGGACTAGCGGGAGTAATGAGCAGTTCTTC.

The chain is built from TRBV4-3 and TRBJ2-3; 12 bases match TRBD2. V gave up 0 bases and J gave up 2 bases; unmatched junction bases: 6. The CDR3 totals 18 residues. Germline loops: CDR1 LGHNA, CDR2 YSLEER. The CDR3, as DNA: TGCGCCAGCAGCCAAGATCTCCTAGCGGGGGGGCCCACAGATACGCAGTATTTT. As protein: CASSQDLLAGGPTDTQYF.

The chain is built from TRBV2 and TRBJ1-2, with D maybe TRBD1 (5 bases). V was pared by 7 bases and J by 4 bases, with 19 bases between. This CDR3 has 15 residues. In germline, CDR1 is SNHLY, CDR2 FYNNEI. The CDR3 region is CASNSVGTAPYGYTF. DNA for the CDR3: TGTGCCAGCAACTCAGTTGGGACGGCCCCCTATGGCTACACCTTC.

The CDR3 spells CASSQGVGGNTIYF. As DNA, the CDR3 is TGTGCCAGCAGCCAAGGGGTAGGCGGAAACACCATATATTTT. V gene TRBV4-2 combines with J gene TRBJ1-3; D unclear. CDR3 length: 14 amino acids. V gave up 1 base and J gave up 4 bases, with 8 bases separating them. Germline V lookup: CDR1 LGHNA, CDR2 YNFKEQ.